Presented here are 21 T cell receptor beta chains from one specimen sequenced in a study of T cell repertoires in cytomegalovirus infection. TCRdb re-derived calls from the reads in MiXCR, one entry per CDR3 protein. The sample has approximately 190,000 distinct CDR3 sequences, 9.5% seen once. The sequencing sample was made of PBMCs. The receptor source for this set is a human donor in good health (CMV status not recorded). Some clones in this sample may be carry-over from other donors' samples.

V is TRBV20-1 and J is TRBJ2-7, with a tentative D call TRBD2 (6 bases). The ends were cut back, 0 bases at V and 6 bases at J, with 18 bases in the middle. CDR1 DFQATT and CDR2 SNEGSKA come from the germline V gene (reference sequence). This CDR3 spans 15 amino acids. The chain's CDR3 is CSARDVTNGSGEQYF. The DNA of the CDR3 is TGCAGTGCTAGAGATGTGACGAACGGGAGCGGCGAGCAGTACTTC.

This rearrangement joins TRBV29-1 to TRBJ2-7; D ambiguous. The CDR3 is made up of 11 amino acids. Looked up from germline, CDR1 is SQVTM and CDR2 is ANQGSEA. Deletions cut 3 bases from V and 6 bases from J, with 9 bases between. This chain's CDR3 is CSVESQVEQYF. The CDR3 DNA is TGCAGCGTTGAGTCGCAGGTCGAGCAGTACTTC.

This chain links TRBV19 with TRBJ1-5; D gene unclear. The CDR3 loop spans 15 amino acids. Trimming removed 4 bases from V and 0 bases from J, with 10 bases in between. The germline V gene encodes CDR1 LNHDA and CDR2 SQIVND (reference sequence). For the CDR3, the DNA is TGTGCCAGTAGTACCCAGACGTTTAGCAATCAGCCCCAGCATTTT. It yields the protein CASSTQTFSNQPQHF.

This clonotype came up a few times. V and J are TRBV5-6 and TRBJ2-1, with D possibly TRBD2 on 6 matching bases. The CDR3 is made up of 17 amino acids. Germline CDR1 reads SGHDT; CDR2 reads YYEEEE. The V end lost 4 bases, the J end lost 7 bases, and 24 bases lay between the germline ends. The CDR3, as DNA: TGTGCCAGCAGCGCCGTCGCGGAGGGGATTTTTGATAATGAGCAGTTCTTC. Protein: CASSAVAEGIFDNEQFF.

This clonotype was seen many times. V usage is TRBV6-2 or TRBV6-3 and J usage is TRBJ1-5; weak D call: TRBD1 (5 bases). V lost 2 bases to trimming and J lost 7 bases, with 15 bases between them. Per the germline V gene, CDR1 is MNHEY and CDR2 is SVGEGT. CDR3 size: 15 residues. The CDR3 nucleotides are TGTGCCAGCAGTTACGCGGGGGGGACTAACCAGCCCCAGCATTTT. Its protein is CASSYAGGTNQPQHF.

This clonotype was seen repeatedly, ten times or more. The chain is built from TRBV20-1 and TRBJ1-1; no firm D call. V was pared by 6 bases and J by 5 bases, with 22 bases between. The CDR3 runs to 15 residues. The germline CDR1 and CDR2 sequences are DFQATT and SNEGSKA (reference sequence). The CDR3 reads CSAQAMGNSGTEAFF. In DNA form, the CDR3 reads TGCAGTGCGCAAGCCATGGGGAACTCGGGGACTGAAGCTTTCTTT.

The gene calls are TRBV9 and TRBJ1-4, with a weak D call TRBD1 (5 bases). The CDR3 is 15 residues long. V dropped 3 bases and J dropped 5 bases, with 14 bases sitting between them. Germline loops: CDR1 SGDLS, CDR2 YYNGEE. CDR3 nucleotides: TGTGCCAGCAGCGGGTCGGGGGGGAGGAATGAAAAACTGTTTTTT. This encodes CASSGSGGRNEKLFF.

This clonotype was found many times. The chain joins TRBV7-9 to TRBJ2-2; TRBD2 matches 12 bases. V was pared by 5 bases and J by 1 base, with 5 bases of the junction left unmatched. Per germline, CDR1 SEHNR and CDR2 FQNEAQ (reference sequence). The CDR3 has 17 residues. The CDR3, as DNA: TGTGCCAGCAGCCCGACTAGCGGGGGCCTGAACACCGGGGAGCTGTTTTTT. Encoded protein: CASSPTSGGLNTGELFF.

The CDR3 bases are TGTGCCAGCAGTAGCAACTGGCAGCCCCAGCATTTT. Its translation: CASSSNWQPQHF. This rearrangement joins TRBV28 to TRBJ1-5, with unresolved D. V was trimmed by 5 bases and J by 7 bases, leaving 9 bases between them. Germline V gene sequence: CDR1 MDHEN, CDR2 SYDVKM. This CDR3 spans 12 amino acids.

This clonotype was counted a few times. The rearrangement joins TRBV20-1 to TRBJ1-5; the D is unclear. The CDR3 totals 13 residues. Germline V gives CDR1 DFQATT, CDR2 SNEGSKA (reference sequence). V was pared by 0 bases and J by 5 bases, with 8 bases between. CDR3 sequence: CSARDWADQPQHF. The CDR3 region has the DNA TGCAGTGCTAGAGATTGGGCTGATCAGCCCCAGCATTTT.

The table lists this clonotype with many counts. V is TRBV12-3 or TRBV12-4 and J is TRBJ1-2; D is uncertain. V gave up 0 bases and J gave up 4 bases, with 6 bases separating them. This CDR3 has 13 amino acids. DNA for the CDR3: TGTGCCAGCAGTTTAGCGGGCAGCTATGGCTACACCTTC. Translated, it gives CASSLAGSYGYTF.

The chain joins TRBV20-1 to TRBJ2-5, with TRBD2 matching 8 bases. Looked up from germline, CDR1 is DFQATT and CDR2 is SNEGSKA (reference sequence). V lost 3 bases to trimming and J lost 2 bases; unmatched junction nucleotides: 11. The CDR3 runs 16 residues. The CDR3 DNA is TGCAGTGCTAGTTCTCGGGGGGGCGGTATTCAAGAGACCCAGTACTTC. Translating it yields CSASSRGGGIQETQYF.

This clonotype has at least ten counts. The chain is built from TRBV7-2 and TRBJ2-5, with 9 positions matching TRBD2. This CDR3 is built from 16 residues. J lost 3 bases, V lost 1 base, and 6 bases had no gene match. Germline V gives CDR1 SGHTA, CDR2 FQGNSA. CDR3 DNA sequence: TGTGCCAGCAGCTTAGAAGTGACTAGCGGAAAAGAGACCCAGTACTTC. As protein: CASSLEVTSGKETQYF.

This clonotype was seen more than once but under ten times. A read error is possible here, since a much larger clone lies one base away. The rearrangement joins TRBV27 to TRBJ2-7; D not resolved. Trimming stripped 6 bases from V and 3 bases from J, with 6 bases between. From germline, CDR1 is MNHEY and CDR2 SMNVEV (reference sequence). The length of the CDR3 is 11 residues. The DNA of the CDR3 is TGTGCCAGCAGCTACAACTACGAGCAGTACTTC. Protein product: CASSYNYEQYF.

This clonotype was seen ten or more times. The chain couples TRBV28 to TRBJ2-7; D ambiguous. The CDR3 contains 12 residues. The germline V gene has CDR1 MDHEN and CDR2 SYDVKM. V was shortened by 8 bases and J by 6 bases, with 14 bases between the two germline ends. The CDR3 DNA follows: TGTGCCAGCCGCGTCCCTAAATCCGAGCAGTACTTC. Its protein product is CASRVPKSEQYF.

This clonotype was found once. A much larger clonotype is one base distant, so this may be a read error. The conserved final phenylalanine or tryptophan is absent from the CDR3, which likely points to a read error. V and J are TRBV12-3 or TRBV12-4 and TRBJ2-7; 7 bases line up with TRBD1. J gave up 5 bases and V 3 bases, and 4 bases lay outside the gene matches. This CDR3 region has 13 residues. The CDR3 reads CASSFDRDHEQYL. The CDR3 DNA reads as TGTGCCAGCAGTTTCGACAGGGACCACGAGCAGTACTTA.

The rearrangement joins TRBV30 to TRBJ1-1; D uncertain. V was shortened by 0 bases and J by 1 base, with 6 bases between the two germline ends. The CDR3 is 13 amino acids. Germline V gene data show CDR1 as GTSNPN and CDR2 as SVGIG (reference sequence). The CDR3 bases are TGTGCCTGGAGTGTACGGGGGAACACTGAAGCTTTCTTT. It is translated as CAWSVRGNTEAFF.

Turning to this clonotype: Since a much larger clone is just one base distant, this may be a read error. This likely comes from a read error, as the CDR3 has no conserved phenylalanine or tryptophan at its end. The V gene is TRBV12-3 or TRBV12-4, the J gene TRBJ1-1, with D uncertain. This CDR3 has 13 amino acids. Trimming pared 8 bases from V and 10 bases from J, leaving 20 bases between. CDR3 loop: CASSLSGIDGAFL. In DNA form, the CDR3 reads TGTGCCAGCTCTCTGTCTGGGATCGACGGAGCTTTCCTT.

The chain couples TRBV5-4 to TRBJ2-7; the D is unclear. V gave up 0 bases and J gave up 0 bases, with 7 bases separating them. CDR1 and CDR2 (germline): SGHNT, YYREEE (reference sequence). The CDR3 is 14 amino acids. The CDR3 DNA follows: TGTGCCAGCAGCTTGGTCTTCCCCTCCTACGAGCAGTACTTC. Encoded protein: CASSLVFPSYEQYF.

This clonotype was recorded at least ten times. The chain combines TRBV7-2 with TRBJ2-4; 7 bases match TRBD2. With 1 base clipped from V and 1 base from J, the junction kept 1 base outside the gene matches. The CDR3 sequence is 15 residues long. Germline CDR1 reads SGHTA; CDR2 reads FQGNSA. DNA of the CDR3: TGTGCCAGCAGCTTAGGCGGGAGTGCCAAAAACATTCAGTACTTC. Amino acids: CASSLGGSAKNIQYF.

This clonotype was counted many times. The V and J genes are TRBV7-2 and TRBJ2-1, with 9 bases aligning to TRBD2. With V trimmed by 5 bases and J by 0 bases, 5 bases remained unmatched. Per germline, CDR1 SGHTA and CDR2 FQGNSA. The length of the CDR3 is 16 residues. CDR3 protein: CASSPSGTSSYNEQFF. DNA of the CDR3: TGTGCCAGCAGCCCTAGCGGGACCAGCTCCTACAATGAGCAGTTCTTC.